This note documents a single TCR beta chain sequence. The antigen remains unidentified. This record comes from a study of cytomegalovirus exposure and HLA in healthy donors. Study-level points and caveats: The study recorded 150 to 200 TCR beta chains that were cytomegalovirus-associated. Analyzed later, most CMV-associated TCR beta chains appeared HLA-restricted. Exclusion as indistinguishable affected some V segments, including TRBV6-2 and TRBV6-3.

This CDR3 region has 14 residues. Germline CDR1 is SGHTA and CDR2 is FQGTGA. Between the trimmed V and J ends, which lost 0 bases and 2 bases, there was a span of 7 bases. The PCR employed 60 Vbeta primers together with 13 Jbeta primers. Only in-frame clones appear in the TCRdb table, and some are missing; sequencing was by immunoSEQ multiplex PCR. Among under 200,000 clones listed, roughly 85% were seen once. The sequence was collected from a woman between 50 and 59 years old in good health and CMV-seronegative. This chain connects TRBV7-3 to TRBJ1-2; D call uncertain. Material for sequencing was PBMCs. CDR3 sequence reads: CASSLTAENYGYTF. The CDR3 nucleotides are TGTGCCAGCAGCTTAACCGCGGAAAACTATGGCTACACCTTC.